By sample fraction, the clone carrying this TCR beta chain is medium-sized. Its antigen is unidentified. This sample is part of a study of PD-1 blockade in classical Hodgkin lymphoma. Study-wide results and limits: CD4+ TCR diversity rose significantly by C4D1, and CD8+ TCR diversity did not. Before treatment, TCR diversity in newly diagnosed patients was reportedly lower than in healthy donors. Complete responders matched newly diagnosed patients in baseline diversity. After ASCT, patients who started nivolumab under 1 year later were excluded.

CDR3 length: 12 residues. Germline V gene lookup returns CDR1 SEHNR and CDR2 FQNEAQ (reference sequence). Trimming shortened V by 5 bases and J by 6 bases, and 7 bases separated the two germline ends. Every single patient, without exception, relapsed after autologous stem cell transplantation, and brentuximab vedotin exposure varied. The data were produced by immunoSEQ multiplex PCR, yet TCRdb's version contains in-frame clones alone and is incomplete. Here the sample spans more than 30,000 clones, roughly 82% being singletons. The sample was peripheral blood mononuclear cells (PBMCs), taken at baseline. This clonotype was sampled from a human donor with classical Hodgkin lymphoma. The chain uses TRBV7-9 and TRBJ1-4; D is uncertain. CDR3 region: CASSIKDEKLFF. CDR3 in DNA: TGTGCCAGCAGCATAAAGGATGAAAAACTGTTTTTT.